One and the same sample provided the 11 T cell receptor beta chains below, sequenced in a study of CD8+CD57+ T cells in acquired aplastic anemia. It was patients with CD8+CD57+ cell expansion by flow cytometry who were chosen for sequencing. Investigators profiled TCR beta VDJ and CDR3 from genomic DNA template. One entry per CDR3 protein, called by TCRdb with MiXCR from the reads. Of around 190,000 distinct CDR3 sequences in the sample, 48% are singletons; the top ten hold 10% to 15%. Sequencing used sorted CD4+, CD8+, or CD8+CD57+ T cells (not recorded which) from PBMCs. Receptors were obtained from a human donor with aplastic anemia.

The chain has TRBV2 and TRBJ1-5, with D unclear. Deletions cut 1 base from V and 0 bases from J, with 7 bases between. CDR3 length: 15 amino acids. Germline CDR1 SNHLY, CDR2 FYNNEI. The CDR3 sequence is CASSEGEYSNQPQHF. The DNA of the CDR3 is TGTGCCAGCAGTGAAGGAGAGTATAGCAATCAGCCCCAGCATTTT.

In its sample, this clonotype was seen many times. This sequence joins TRBV5-1 and TRBJ1-1; D gene unclear. Trimming removed 2 bases at V and 1 base at J, with 12 bases between. CDR3 size: 15 residues. CDR1 is SGHRS and CDR2 is YFSETQ in the germline V gene. The CDR3 region is CASSFWDAKNTEAFF. The CDR3 DNA reads as TGCGCCAGCAGCTTCTGGGATGCGAAGAACACTGAAGCTTTCTTT.

This chain joins TRBV2 and TRBJ1-5; D is uncertain. Germline lookup yields CDR1 SNHLY and CDR2 FYNNEI. V lost 7 bases and J 7 bases, leaving 14 bases between the germline ends. CDR3 length: 13 amino acids. DNA for the CDR3: TGTGCCAGCACCCTCGCCCCTTCCCAGCCCCAGCATTTT. Translated, it gives CASTLAPSQPQHF.

The chain couples TRBV19 to TRBJ2-3; D remains unclear. This CDR3 has 15 amino acids. V was clipped by 4 bases and J by 0 bases, with 11 bases between them. Looked up from germline, CDR1 is LNHDA and CDR2 is SQIVND (reference sequence). The CDR3 nucleotides are TGTGCCAGTAGTAAGGGCAGATCTAGCACAGATACGCAGTATTTT. Translated: CASSKGRSSTDTQYF.

The V and J genes are TRBV2 and TRBJ2-2; no firm D call. The germline V gene encodes CDR1 SNHLY and CDR2 FYNNEI. Between the trimmed V and J ends, which lost 7 bases and 0 bases, there was a span of 6 bases. The CDR3 is made up of 13 amino acids. CDR3 residues: CASTRSNTGELFF. The CDR3 region has the DNA TGTGCCAGCACCAGGTCGAACACCGGGGAGCTGTTTTTT.

The rearrangement uses TRBV9 and TRBJ1-1; a weak D match, TRBD1 (5 bases). This CDR3 spans 12 amino acids. The germline V gene encodes CDR1 SGDLS and CDR2 YYNGEE. Trimming removed 4 bases at V and 6 bases at J, with 10 bases between. CDR3 in amino acids: CASSTGAAEAFF. As DNA, the CDR3 is TGTGCCAGCAGCACCGGGGCGGCTGAAGCTTTCTTT.

The gene calls are TRBV2 and TRBJ1-2, with unresolved D. Trimming removed 7 bases at V and 7 bases at J, with 16 bases between. Per the germline V gene, CDR1 is SNHLY and CDR2 is FYNNEI. This CDR3 is built from 13 residues. As DNA, the CDR3 is TGTGCCAGCACCGAACGAGGGTCTCCTGGCTACACCTTC. Encoded protein: CASTERGSPGYTF.

This clonotype has just a few counts. V gene TRBV24-1 combines with J gene TRBJ2-7, with D possibly matching TRBD1 (5 bases). This CDR3 spans 13 amino acids. CDR1 KGHDR and CDR2 SFDVKD come from the germline V gene. V lost 5 bases, J lost 5 bases, and 12 bases lay in between. The CDR3 region is CATSGGSRDEQYF. The CDR3 DNA follows: TGTGCCACCAGTGGGGGCTCACGGGACGAGCAGTACTTC.

This chain uses TRBV5-1 with TRBJ1-5; the D is unclear. The CDR3 runs 13 residues. The germline CDR1 and CDR2 sequences are SGHRS and YFSETQ. The V and J ends lost 4 bases and 4 bases respectively, with 9 bases between them. The CDR3 bases are TGCGCCAGCAGCCCGGAGCCTAATCAGCCCCAGCATTTT. This translates into CASSPEPNQPQHF.

This clonotype was seen only once. The J gene is TRBJ1-1, the V gene TRBV20-1, with a weak D call TRBD1 (5 bases). This CDR3 has 14 residues. CDR1 is DFQATT, CDR2 SNEGSKA, per germline (reference sequence). V lost 6 bases and J 2 bases, leaving 16 bases between the germline ends. DNA of the CDR3: TGCAGTGCAACCCTCGGACACTACAACACTGAAGCTTTCTTT. This codes for CSATLGHYNTEAFF.

In this sample, this clonotype turned up a few times. One base away lies a much larger clone, so this may be a sequencing read error. The chain carries TRBV6-1 and TRBJ2-7, with 9 nucleotides matching TRBD1. Germline V gene data show CDR1 as MNHNS and CDR2 as SASEGT. After removal of 9 bases from V and 7 bases from J, the junction contained 10 bases not matched to a gene. The CDR3 spans 13 residues. This CDR3 is CASKGQGTGEQYF. For the CDR3, the DNA is TGTGCCAGTAAGGGACAGGGAACGGGGGAGCAGTACTTC.